The rows below give T cell receptor beta chains drawn from one sample of a study of cytomegalovirus exposure and HLA in healthy donors. Sequenced by immunoSEQ multiplex PCR; TCRdb stores in-frame clones only, minus some. The table shows around 31,000 clones, with about 66% occurring only once. The sample was PBMCs. The receptor source for this set is a male donor in good health and CMV-seropositive. CDR3s include the opening cysteine and the closing phenylalanine or tryptophan. The order of the fields is D gene, V gene, clone size, J gene, CDR3 length, CDR3 DNA, CDR3 protein. A D gene is named only where the DNA matches it firmly. Size is stated for part of the rows, as once, few or many counts, or as a class when the clone is expanded.

TRBD1,TRBV6-5,-,TRBJ1-2,14,TGTGCCAGCACCTTAAAGTCCGGGACAGTTGGCTACACCTTC,CASTLKSGTVGYTF
-,TRBV27,-,TRBJ1-1,11,TGTGCCAGCACCCAAGGGAGTGAAGCTTTCTTT,CASTQGSEAFF
-,TRBV14,-,TRBJ1-2,13,TGTGCCAGCAGCCAAGCGCGGGGAAATGGCTACACCTTC,CASSQARGNGYTF
TRBD2,TRBV6-1,few,TRBJ2-1,13,TGTGCCAGCAGGGGGACTAGCAACAATGAGCAGTTCTTC,CASRGTSNNEQFF
TRBD2,TRBV9,many,TRBJ2-3,17,TGTGCCAGCAGCGTAGGGCTAGCGGGGGCCCCTGGAGATACGCAGTATTTT,CASSVGLAGAPGDTQYF
-,TRBV6-5,-,TRBJ2-2,14,TGTGCCAGCAGTTTCGGACAGAACACCGGGGAGCTGTTTTTT,CASSFGQNTGELFF
TRBD2,TRBV4-2,few,TRBJ2-3,15,TGTGCCAGCAGCCTAGTGGCGGGAGGTCAAGATACGCAGTATTTT,CASSLVAGGQDTQYF
-,TRBV6-1,-,TRBJ1-2,14,TGTGCCAGCAGTATCGAACAGGGTAACTATGGCTACACCTTC,CASSIEQGNYGYTF
-,TRBV29-1,-,TRBJ2-7,14,TGCAGCGTTGAAGGGACTACATCGACCTACGAGCAGTACTTC,CSVEGTTSTYEQYF
-,TRBV4-1,few,TRBJ1-6,11,TGCGCCAGCAGCCAACGACTTACCCTCCACTTT,CASSQRLTLHF
-,TRBV2,-,TRBJ2-1,12,TGTGCCAGCAGTGAGCGGAATACTGAGCAGTTCTTC,CASSERNTEQFF
TRBD2,TRBV11-1,-,TRBJ2-6,18,TGTGCCAGCAGCTCCCTAAGCGGGGGCACCGCTGGGGCCAACGTCCTGACTTTC,CASSSLSGGTAGANVLTF
-,TRBV6-1,-,TRBJ1-1,13,TGTGCCAGCACCTTAGACAGAGACACTGAAGCTTTCTTT,CASTLDRDTEAFF
-,TRBV19,-,TRBJ1-2,13,TGTGCCAGAGCATTGGGGGGGAACTATGGCTCCAACTTC,CARALGGNYGSNF
-,TRBV7-2,-,TRBJ2-3,12,TGTGCCAGCAGCCAAAGCGGAGATACGCAGTATTTT,CASSQSGDTQYF
TRBD2,TRBV10-3,-,TRBJ2-7,16,TGTGCCATCAGTGAGTCGGGACTAGCGGGGTCCTACGAGCAGTACTTC,CAISESGLAGSYEQYF
TRBD2,TRBV7-6,few,TRBJ2-1,16,TGTGCCAGCAGCGGACGACTAGCGGGGGGGCTCAATGAGCAGTTCTTC,CASSGRLAGGLNEQFF
-,TRBV6-6,-,TRBJ2-5,13,TGTGCCAGCCGCGGGCAGCTCCAAGAGACCCAGTACTTC,CASRGQLQETQYF
-,TRBV7-2,-,TRBJ2-5,15,TGTGCCAGCAGCTGGGGGGACAGCCTCCAAGAGACCCAGTACTTC,CASSWGDSLQETQYF
-,TRBV28,-,TRBJ1-2,14,TGTGCCAGCAGTGTGGGGGACGGGGGCTATGGCTACACCTTC,CASSVGDGGYGYTF
-,TRBV9,-,TRBJ1-1,14,TGTGCCAGCAGCGCCAGGGGTCCGGGAACTGAAGCTTTCTTT,CASSARGPGTEAFF
TRBD1,TRBV4-1,few,TRBJ1-5,19,TGCGCCAGCAGCCAAGGGCTCGTTATCAGGGGGACAGGGGACCAGCCCCAGCATTTT,CASSQGLVIRGTGDQPQHF